Listed below are T cell receptor beta chains from one sample, sequenced in a study of T-cell reconstitution after alpha-beta-depleted transplantation in children. TCRdb reprocessed the PCR reads via MiXCR and lists one record per CDR3 protein. The sample lists about 830,000 distinct CDR3 sequences, approximately 15% occurring once. Sequencing was performed on PBMCs, mostly from graft donor cells, taken 360 days after TCRalphabeta/CD19-depleted stem cell transplant. These receptor sequences come from a male patient younger than 18 who had a stem cell transplant for acute lymphoblastic leukemia, so the T cells may come from the graft donor. Both conserved end residues are part of each CDR3. The D gene is left open where the match is weak. Size is stated for part of the rows, as once, few or many counts, or as a class when the clone is expanded.

>NA|TRBJ2-7|TRBV29-1|few
CSVDGAGRNEQYF
TGCAGCGTTGATGGAGCGGGTAGGAACGAGCAGTACTTC
>TRBD2|TRBJ2-3|TRBV27|few
CASSPKRLAVSTDTQYF
TGTGCCAGCAGTCCCAAACGACTAGCGGTTAGCACAGATACGCAGTATTTT
>NA|TRBJ2-5|TRBV29-1|NA
CSYWMETQYF
TGCAGCTACTGGATGGAGACCCAGTACTTC
>TRBD1|TRBJ1-2|TRBV25-1|NA
CASSGWDRFYGYTF
TGTGCCAGCAGTGGGTGGGACAGGTTTTATGGCTACACCTTC
>TRBD1|TRBJ2-7|TRBV6-2/TRBV6-3|few
CASTPVPGTGEHEQYF
TGTGCCAGCACTCCGGTGCCCGGGACAGGGGAACACGAGCAGTACTTC
>NA|TRBJ2-1|TRBV5-1|NA
CASSLLGRSGVYEQFF
TGCGCCAGCAGCTTGTTAGGCAGGAGCGGTGTCTATGAGCAGTTCTTC
>NA|TRBJ1-4|TRBV12-3/TRBV12-4|few
CASRSSGEKLFF
TGTGCCAGCAGGTCTTCGGGAGAAAAACTGTTTTTT
>NA|TRBJ1-1|TRBV20-1|NA
CSARGAPNRRGAEAFF
TGCAGTGCTAGAGGGGCCCCGAACCGGAGAGGGGCTGAAGCTTTCTTT
>NA|TRBJ1-5|TRBV30|NA
CAWSVLTGNQPQHF
TGTGCCTGGAGTGTACTTACGGGGAATCAGCCCCAGCATTTT
>NA|TRBJ2-7|TRBV27|NA
CASSLGFGYEQYF
TGTGCCAGCAGTTTAGGATTTGGCTACGAGCAGTACTTC
>TRBD2|TRBJ2-3|TRBV9|many
CASNRAGVKDTQYF
TGTGCCAGCAACCGAGCGGGAGTGAAAGATACGCAGTATTTT
>NA|TRBJ2-7|TRBV7-6|few
CASSLESSDTYEQYF
TGTGCCAGCAGCTTAGAGTCTAGCGACACCTACGAGCAGTACTTC
>NA|TRBJ2-7|TRBV27|NA
CASSHRVGSSYEQYF
TGTGCCAGCAGTCACCGGGTCGGGAGCTCCTACGAGCAGTACTTC
>NA|TRBJ2-2|TRBV5-1|NA
CASSPRDQHTGELFF
TGCGCCAGCAGCCCACGGGACCAACACACCGGGGAGCTGTTTTTT
>TRBD2|TRBJ2-7|TRBV25-1|few
CASSEDSLAGAYEQYF
TGTGCCAGCAGTGAAGACTCCCTAGCGGGAGCCTACGAGCAGTACTTC
>NA|TRBJ2-7|TRBV7-9|NA
CASSFRTEDAYEQYF
TGTGCCAGCAGCTTCCGGACAGAGGATGCCTACGAGCAGTACTTC
>NA|TRBJ2-1|TRBV6-1|NA
CASSDPPLNNEQFF
TGTGCCAGCAGTGATCCCCCCTTAAACAATGAGCAGTTCTTC
>TRBD2|TRBJ2-7|TRBV4-1|NA
CASSEGANLAGGITYEQYF
TGCGCCAGCAGCGAAGGGGCCAATCTAGCGGGAGGGATTACCTACGAGCAGTACTTC
>NA|TRBJ1-1|TRBV6-5|few
CASSLLRGHTEAFF
TGTGCCAGCAGTCTACTCAGGGGACATACTGAAGCTTTCTTT
>NA|TRBJ2-1|TRBV5-6|few
CASSSVLGNEQFF
TGTGCCAGCAGCTCAGTGTTGGGTAATGAGCAGTTCTTC
>NA|TRBJ2-3|TRBV7-2|NA
CASSLSGRSYTQYF
TGTGCCAGCAGCTTATCAGGGAGATCATATACGCAGTATTTT
>NA|TRBJ1-2|TRBV6-1|NA
CASTHRVLGHGYTF
TGTGCCAGCACTCACAGGGTTTTAGGGCATGGCTACACCTTC
>NA|TRBJ1-4|TRBV14|few
CASSPPATTNEKLFF
TGTGCCAGCAGCCCCCCAGCGACAACTAATGAAAAACTGTTTTTT
>NA|TRBJ1-1|TRBV14|NA
CASSYTQGLTEAFF
TGTGCCAGCAGCTATACACAGGGTTTGACTGAAGCTTTCTTT
>NA|TRBJ2-7|TRBV4-1|NA
CASSHGLGRPYEQYF
TGCGCCAGCAGCCACGGTTTAGGCCGGCCCTACGAGCAGTACTTC
>NA|TRBJ2-2|TRBV5-6|few
CASSLTGWQIALTGELFF
TGTGCCAGCAGCTTAACGGGGTGGCAGATAGCTCTTACCGGGGAGCTGTTTTTT
>NA|TRBJ1-2|TRBV5-6|many
CASSLIYRDGYGYTF
TGTGCCAGCAGCTTAATCTACAGGGATGGCTATGGCTACACCTTC
>NA|TRBJ2-7|TRBV4-1|few
CASSPRQFTHSYEQYF
TGCGCCAGCAGCCCCCGACAATTCACACACTCCTACGAGCAGTACTTC
>NA|TRBJ1-2|TRBV9|NA
CASSPILDGYTF
TGTGCCAGCAGCCCAATACTGGATGGCTACACCTTC
>NA|TRBJ2-1|TRBV11-2|NA
CASSRDAAGIGSYNEQFF
TGTGCCAGCAGCAGGGACGCGGCTGGGATCGGCTCCTACAATGAGCAGTTCTTC
>TRBD2|TRBJ2-1|TRBV11-2|few
CASRSSRGGYEQFF
TGTGCCAGCAGGTCTTCGCGGGGGGGTTATGAGCAGTTCTTC
>NA|TRBJ2-3|TRBV7-3|few
CASSPEGGVPDTQYF
TGTGCCAGCAGTCCTGAAGGGGGAGTGCCAGATACGCAGTATTTT
>TRBD2|TRBJ2-7|TRBV5-6|few
CASSLASGPSIEQYF
TGTGCCAGCAGCTTGGCTAGCGGCCCTTCCATCGAGCAGTACTTC
>TRBD2|TRBJ2-3|TRBV20-1|few
CSARDGGTTSDTQYF
TGCAGTGCTAGAGATGGGGGGACTACCTCAGATACGCAGTATTTT
>NA|TRBJ2-7|TRBV24-1|NA
CATSEALGEQYF
TGTGCCACCAGTGAGGCCCTAGGCGAGCAGTACTTC
>NA|TRBJ1-1|TRBV10-3|NA
CAISELGVRAFF
TGTGCCATCAGTGAGTTAGGAGTTAGGGCTTTCTTT
>TRBD2|TRBJ2-3|TRBV12-3/TRBV12-4|few
CASDSPGTSGRMGPDTQYF
TGTGCCAGCGATTCACCGGGGACTAGCGGGAGGATGGGGCCAGATACGCAGTATTTT
>TRBD2|TRBJ2-1|TRBV27|NA
CASSTSGRLSNEQFF
TGTGCCAGCAGTACTAGCGGGAGGCTGAGCAATGAGCAGTTCTTC
>TRBD2|TRBJ2-3|TRBV27|NA
CASSFWLAGLTDTQYF
TGTGCCAGCAGTTTTTGGCTAGCGGGACTCACAGATACGCAGTATTTT
>NA|TRBJ2-4|TRBV29-1|NA
CSAAAYILAKNIQYF
TGCAGCGCCGCGGCCTACATCTTAGCCAAAAACATTCAGTACTTC
>NA|TRBJ2-7|TRBV5-1|NA
CASSLRQRLSYEQYF
TGCGCCAGCAGCTTGAGACAGCGCCTTTCCTACGAGCAGTACTTC
>NA|TRBJ2-1|TRBV5-1|NA
CASRVRESYNEQFF
TGCGCCAGCAGGGTCCGGGAGTCCTACAATGAGCAGTTCTTC
>NA|TRBJ2-7|TRBV18|NA
CASSPLLEQYF
TGTGCCAGCTCACCCCTCTTGGAGCAGTACTTC